The 7 T cell receptor beta chains reported below all come from one sample, sequenced in a study of vaccination effects on CD4 cells after COVID-19 (dated 2022 in TCRdb). Library preparation employed the immunoSEQ multiplex PCR assay. Drawn from immuneACCESS, this table holds only the in-frame rearrangements with V and J called that TCRdb kept. Clones are partly lost; checked studies trace under half to an unresolved V gene and leave the rest unexplained. This sample comprises roughly 73,000 clones, around 70% of them detected only once. Over 4.5% of the sample lies in the top ten. Their recognized antigens are unknown. In the ViraFEST assay, PBMC were stimulated with viral peptide pools, and antigen-specific CD4+ T cell clonotypes were then identified by expansion using TCR sequencing. After about 10 days of culture, CD4+ T cells were isolated with the EasySep CD4+ T cell isolation kit. Convalescent patients had PCR-confirmed SARS-CoV-2 infection between March and December 2020, before Alpha, Beta and Delta variants emerged in the United States.

Here the sequenced sample was CD4+ T cells from PBMCs cultured with HIV peptides, taken before COVID-19 vaccination. Per the publication, the cell subset or site label means: HIV-1 Nef peptide pool negative control/reference culture. The origin of the receptors is a human donor who had a prior SARS-CoV-2 infection.

The V and J genes are TRBV11-3 and TRBJ2-3; D call uncertain. Deletions cut 8 bases from V and 4 bases from J, with 10 bases between. CDR3 size: 12 residues. The germline gives CDR1 SGHNT, CDR2 YENEEA. The CDR3 loop reads CASDEGADTQYF. The CDR3, as DNA: TGTGCCAGCGATGAAGGTGCAGATACGCAGTATTTT.

The chain links TRBV7-7 to TRBJ2-5; 7 nucleotides match TRBD2. Germline CDR1 SSHAT, CDR2 FNYEAQ (reference sequence). The CDR3 loop spans 13 amino acids. The CDR3 sequence: CASGPGRRETQYF. As DNA, the CDR3 is TGTGCTAGCGGGCCGGGCAGGCGAGAGACCCAGTACTTC. Complete variable domain (other parts from reference TRBV7-7 and TRBJ2-5): GAGVSQSPRYKVTKRGQDVTLRCDPISSHATLYWYQQALGQGPEFLTYFNYEAQPDKSGLPSDRFSAERPEGSISTLTIQRTEQRDSAMYRCASGPGRRETQYFGPGTRLLVL.

V gene TRBV7-9 combines with J gene TRBJ2-3; 12 nucleotides match TRBD2. Germline V gene sequence: CDR1 SEHNR, CDR2 FQNEAQ (reference sequence). The CDR3 has 16 residues. Trimming took 5 bases from V and 0 from J; bases not matched to a gene: 3. The CDR3 sequence is CASSLLAGGSTDTQYF. In DNA, the CDR3 is TGTGCCAGCAGCCTCCTAGCGGGGGGGAGCACAGATACGCAGTATTTT.

This chain uses TRBV4-3 with TRBJ1-4, with D perhaps matching TRBD1 (6 bases). The germline V gene has CDR1 LGHNA and CDR2 YSLEER. The CDR3 extends over 16 amino acids. The V gene lost 1 base and the J gene lost 6 bases, with 15 bases spanning the gap. CDR3 region: CASSQASGAGDEKLFF. CDR3 coding DNA: TGCGCCAGCAGCCAAGCTTCAGGGGCGGGAGATGAAAAACTGTTTTTT.

This chain links TRBV7-2 with TRBJ2-2; TRBD2 aligns across 7 bases. The junction had 9 bases not matched to a gene; V was cut back by 2 bases and J by 6 bases. The CDR3 is 16 amino acids. CDR1 and CDR2 from the germline V gene are SGHTA and FQGNSA. Here the CDR3 reads CASSLYVGGLSGELFF. The CDR3 DNA reads TGTGCCAGCAGCTTATATGTGGGAGGGCTTTCCGGGGAGCTGTTTTTT.

This clone was seen more than once but under ten times. V gene TRBV30 combines with J gene TRBJ1-4, with TRBD1 matching over 7 bases. The CDR3 has 16 amino acids. Trimming at V came to 2 bases and at J to 3 bases, leaving 9 bases not matched to a gene. CDR1 is GTSNPN and CDR2 is SVGIG in the germline V gene (reference sequence). CDR3 DNA sequence: TGTGCCTGGAGTCCTTCTAAACAGGGGCCTAATGAAAAACTGTTTTTT. This encodes CAWSPSKQGPNEKLFF.

The gene calls are TRBV18 and TRBJ2-5; the D is unclear. The CDR3 length is 15 residues. V was cut by 6 bases and J by 5 bases, with 19 bases left in between. Germline CDR1 is KGHSH and CDR2 is LQKENI. CDR3 sequence reads: CASSPSSGGRETQYF. CDR3 coding DNA: TGTGCCAGCTCTCCTTCCTCGGGTGGAAGGGAGACCCAGTACTTC. The full variable domain, with the rest looked up from reference TRBV18 and TRBJ2-5, is NAGVMQNPRHLVRRRGQEARLRCSPMKGHSHVYWYRQLPEEGLKFMVYLQKENIIDESGMPKERFSAEFPKEGPSILRIQQVVRGDSAAYFCASSPSSGGRETQYFGPGTRLLVL.